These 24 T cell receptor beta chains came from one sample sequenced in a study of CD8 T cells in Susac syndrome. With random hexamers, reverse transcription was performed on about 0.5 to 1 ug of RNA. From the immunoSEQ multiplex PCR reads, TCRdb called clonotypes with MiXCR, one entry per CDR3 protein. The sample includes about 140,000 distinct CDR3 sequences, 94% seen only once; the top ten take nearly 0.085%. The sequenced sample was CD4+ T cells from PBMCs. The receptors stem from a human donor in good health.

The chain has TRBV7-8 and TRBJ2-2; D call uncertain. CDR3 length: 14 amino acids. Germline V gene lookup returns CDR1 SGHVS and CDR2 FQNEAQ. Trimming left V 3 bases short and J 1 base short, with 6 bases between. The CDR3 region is CASSFSRNTGELFF. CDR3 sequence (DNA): TGTGCCAGCAGCTTTAGTAGGAACACCGGGGAGCTGTTTTTT. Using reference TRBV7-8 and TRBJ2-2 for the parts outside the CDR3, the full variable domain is GAGVSQSPRYKVAKRGQDVALRCDPISGHVSLFWYQQALGQGPEFLTYFQNEAQLDKSGLPSDRFFAERPEGSVSTLKIQRTQQEDSAVYLCASSFSRNTGELFFGEGSRLTVL.

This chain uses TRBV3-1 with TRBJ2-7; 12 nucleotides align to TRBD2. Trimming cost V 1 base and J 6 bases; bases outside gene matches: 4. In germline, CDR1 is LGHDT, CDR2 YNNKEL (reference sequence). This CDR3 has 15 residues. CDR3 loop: CASSQGRLAGAEQYF. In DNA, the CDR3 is TGTGCCAGCAGCCAAGGTCGACTAGCGGGAGCCGAGCAGTACTTC.

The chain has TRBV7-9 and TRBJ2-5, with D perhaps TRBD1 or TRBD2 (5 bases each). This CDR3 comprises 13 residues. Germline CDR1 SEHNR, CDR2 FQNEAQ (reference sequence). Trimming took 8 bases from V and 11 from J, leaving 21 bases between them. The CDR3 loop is CASVSTPGPRQYF. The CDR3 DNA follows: TGTGCCAGCGTTTCCACCCCGGGACCCCGTCAGTACTTC.

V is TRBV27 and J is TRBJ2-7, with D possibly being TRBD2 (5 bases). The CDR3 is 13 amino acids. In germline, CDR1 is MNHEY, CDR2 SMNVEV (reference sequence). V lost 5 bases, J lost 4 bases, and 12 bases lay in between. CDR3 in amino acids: CASSIKEAYEQYF. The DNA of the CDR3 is TGTGCCAGCAGTATAAAGGAGGCTTACGAGCAGTACTTC.

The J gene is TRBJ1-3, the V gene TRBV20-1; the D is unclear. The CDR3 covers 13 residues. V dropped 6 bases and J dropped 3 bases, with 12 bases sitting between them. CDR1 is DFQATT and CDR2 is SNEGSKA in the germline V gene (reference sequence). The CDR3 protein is CSADDGFGNTIYF. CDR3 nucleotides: TGCAGTGCAGACGACGGATTTGGAAACACCATATATTTT.

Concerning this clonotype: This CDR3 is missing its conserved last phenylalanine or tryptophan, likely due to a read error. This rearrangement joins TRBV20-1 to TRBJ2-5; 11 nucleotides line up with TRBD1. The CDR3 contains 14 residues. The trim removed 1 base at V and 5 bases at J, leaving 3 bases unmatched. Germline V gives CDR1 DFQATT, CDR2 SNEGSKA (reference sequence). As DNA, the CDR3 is TGCAGTGCTAGAGGGACAGGGGGCTGGGAGACCCAGTACCTC. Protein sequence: CSARGTGGWETQYL.

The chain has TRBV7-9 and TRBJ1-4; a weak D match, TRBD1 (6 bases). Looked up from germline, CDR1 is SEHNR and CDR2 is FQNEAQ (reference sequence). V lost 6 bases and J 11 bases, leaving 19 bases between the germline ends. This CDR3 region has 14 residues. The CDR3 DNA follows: TGTGCCAGCAGTACTACACAGGGATTTGCGAAACTGTTTTTT. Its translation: CASSTTQGFAKLFF.

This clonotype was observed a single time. The CDR3 sequence: CSVVTGGYGYTF. As DNA, the CDR3 is TGCAGCGTTGTGACAGGGGGCTATGGCTACACCTTC. The J gene is TRBJ1-2, the V gene TRBV29-1; the match to TRBD1 covers 9 bases. The CDR3 totals 12 residues. V lost 4 bases to trimming and J lost 4 bases; unmatched junction nucleotides: 1. Germline CDR1 SQVTM, CDR2 ANQGSEA.

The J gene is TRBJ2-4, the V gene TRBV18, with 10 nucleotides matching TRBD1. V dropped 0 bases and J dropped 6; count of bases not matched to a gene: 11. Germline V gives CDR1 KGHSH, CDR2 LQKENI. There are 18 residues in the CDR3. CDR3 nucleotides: TGTGCCAGCTCACCACCCCAATGGGACAGGGGATGGACAAACATTCAGTACTTC. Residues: CASSPPQWDRGWTNIQYF.

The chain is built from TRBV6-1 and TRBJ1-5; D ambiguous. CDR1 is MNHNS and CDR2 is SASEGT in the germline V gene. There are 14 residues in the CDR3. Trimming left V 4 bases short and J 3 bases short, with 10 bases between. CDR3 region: CASSGTSDNQPQHF. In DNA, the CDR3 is TGTGCCAGCAGTGGGACCAGCGACAATCAGCCCCAGCATTTT.

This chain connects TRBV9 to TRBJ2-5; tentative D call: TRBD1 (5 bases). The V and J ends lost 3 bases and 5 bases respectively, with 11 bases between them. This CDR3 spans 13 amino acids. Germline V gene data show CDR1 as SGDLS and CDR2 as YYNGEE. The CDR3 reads CASSGGPEETQYF. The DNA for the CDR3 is TGTGCCAGCAGCGGGGGCCCCGAGGAGACCCAGTACTTC.

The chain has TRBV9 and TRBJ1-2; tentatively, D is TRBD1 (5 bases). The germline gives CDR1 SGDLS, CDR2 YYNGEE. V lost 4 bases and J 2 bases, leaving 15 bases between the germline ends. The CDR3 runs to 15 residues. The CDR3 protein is CASSPRGAANYGYTF. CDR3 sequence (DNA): TGTGCCAGCAGCCCCCGTGGGGCGGCAAACTATGGCTACACCTTC.

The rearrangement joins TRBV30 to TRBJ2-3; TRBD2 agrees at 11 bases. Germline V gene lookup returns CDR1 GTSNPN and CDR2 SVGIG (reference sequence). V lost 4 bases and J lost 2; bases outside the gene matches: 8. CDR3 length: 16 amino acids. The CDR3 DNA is TGTGCCTGGACCCTTCTAGCGGGAGGACCCACAGATACGCAGTATTTT. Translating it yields CAWTLLAGGPTDTQYF.

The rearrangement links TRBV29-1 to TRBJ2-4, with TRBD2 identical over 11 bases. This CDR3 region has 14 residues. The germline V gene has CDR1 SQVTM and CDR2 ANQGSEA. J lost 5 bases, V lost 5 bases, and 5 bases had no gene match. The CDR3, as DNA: TGCAGCGTTCAATCACTAGCGGGGGAAAACATTCAGTACTTC. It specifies CSVQSLAGENIQYF.

CDR3 bases: TGTGCCAGCAGGATACTAGCTGGGGAGCTCTACGAGCAGTACTTC. Translated: CASRILAGELYEQYF. V and J are TRBV2 and TRBJ2-7; possible D gene TRBD2, 6 bases. V dropped 6 bases and J dropped 3 bases, with 18 bases sitting between them. The CDR3 has 15 residues. Per the germline V gene, CDR1 is SNHLY and CDR2 is FYNNEI.

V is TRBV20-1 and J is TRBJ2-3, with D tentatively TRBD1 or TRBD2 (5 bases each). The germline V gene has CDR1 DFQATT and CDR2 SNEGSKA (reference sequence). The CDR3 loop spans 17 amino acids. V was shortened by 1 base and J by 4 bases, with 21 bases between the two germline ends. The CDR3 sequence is CSARGAPTRGSPDTQYF. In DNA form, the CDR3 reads TGCAGTGCTAGAGGCGCTCCAACGAGGGGTTCCCCAGATACGCAGTATTTT.

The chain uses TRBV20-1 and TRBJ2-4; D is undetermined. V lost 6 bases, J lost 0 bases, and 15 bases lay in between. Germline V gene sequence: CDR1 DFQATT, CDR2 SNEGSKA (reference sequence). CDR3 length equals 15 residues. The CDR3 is CSATSPGEAKNIQYF. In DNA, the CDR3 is TGCAGTGCCACTTCCCCGGGCGAAGCCAAAAACATTCAGTACTTC.

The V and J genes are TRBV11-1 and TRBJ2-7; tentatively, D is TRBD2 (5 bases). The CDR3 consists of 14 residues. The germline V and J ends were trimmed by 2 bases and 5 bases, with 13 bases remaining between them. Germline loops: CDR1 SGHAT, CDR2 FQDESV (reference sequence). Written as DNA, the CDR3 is TGTGCCAGCAGCTTATCCGGGATGATAAACGAGCAGTACTTC. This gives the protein CASSLSGMINEQYF. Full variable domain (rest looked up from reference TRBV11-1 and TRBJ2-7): EAEVAQSPRYKITEKSQAVAFWCDPISGHATLYWYRQILGQGPELLVQFQDESVVDDSQLPKDRFSAERLKGVDSTLKIQPAELGDSAMYLCASSLSGMINEQYFGPGTRLTVT.

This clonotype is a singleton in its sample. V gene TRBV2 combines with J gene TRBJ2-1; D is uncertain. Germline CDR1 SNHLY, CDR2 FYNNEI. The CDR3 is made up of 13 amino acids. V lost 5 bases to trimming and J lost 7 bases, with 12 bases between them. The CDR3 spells CASSPWVTNEQFF. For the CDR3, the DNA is TGTGCCAGCAGTCCCTGGGTTACGAATGAGCAGTTCTTC.

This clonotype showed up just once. CDR3 in amino acids: CASSLLTERGGYTF. CDR3 nucleotide sequence: TGTGCCAGCAGCCTACTCACGGAGCGTGGTGGCTACACCTTC. The rearrangement joins TRBV3-1 to TRBJ1-2; D unresolved. Trimming cost V 4 bases and J 7 bases, with 16 bases left between them. This CDR3 has 14 residues. Germline V lookup: CDR1 LGHDT, CDR2 YNNKEL (reference sequence).

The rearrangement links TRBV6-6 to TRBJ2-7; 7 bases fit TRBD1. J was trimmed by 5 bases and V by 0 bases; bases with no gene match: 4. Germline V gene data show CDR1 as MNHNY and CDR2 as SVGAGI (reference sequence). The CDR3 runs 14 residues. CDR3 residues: CASSYSRGPDEQYF. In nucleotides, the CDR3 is TGTGCCAGCAGTTACTCGAGGGGGCCCGACGAGCAGTACTTC.

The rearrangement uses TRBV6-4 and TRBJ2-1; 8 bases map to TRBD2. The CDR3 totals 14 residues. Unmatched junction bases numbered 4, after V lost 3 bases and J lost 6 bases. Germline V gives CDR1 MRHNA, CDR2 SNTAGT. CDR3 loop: CASSDGLASNEQFF. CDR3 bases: TGTGCCAGCAGTGATGGACTAGCCTCCAATGAGCAGTTCTTC.

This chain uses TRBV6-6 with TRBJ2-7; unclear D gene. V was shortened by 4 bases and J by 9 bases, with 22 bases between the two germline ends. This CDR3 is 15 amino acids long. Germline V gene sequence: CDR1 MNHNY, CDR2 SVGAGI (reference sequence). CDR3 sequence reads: CASSSSGPRDMGQYF. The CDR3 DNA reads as TGTGCCAGCAGTTCCTCCGGGCCGAGAGACATGGGGCAGTACTTC.

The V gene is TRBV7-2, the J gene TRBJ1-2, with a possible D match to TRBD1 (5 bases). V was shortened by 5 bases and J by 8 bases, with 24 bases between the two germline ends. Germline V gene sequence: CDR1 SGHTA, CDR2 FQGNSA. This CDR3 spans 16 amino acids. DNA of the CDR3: TGTGCCAGCAGCCCCTCTTTAGACAGAACCTTGGCGGGCTACACCTTC. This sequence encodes CASSPSLDRTLAGYTF.